The 8 T cell receptor beta chains presented below share a single source sample, sequenced in a study of blood T cells in healthy people across ages (dated by TCRdb to the mid-2010s). The method behind the library was 5' RACE. Sequencer: Illumina HiSeq 2500. A second roughly 7 to 12 cycle PCR used a sample-barcoded 5' primer and a J-beta primer mix. The public reads were reanalyzed by TCRdb: fastp trimming at Q25, MiXCR alignment, in-frame beta chains only. CDR3 protein duplicates are merged, each entry listing the most common genes and DNA. In all, the sample holds about 1.6 million distinct CDR3 sequences, and about 32% of those were seen once. Roughly 10% of the sample goes to the ten largest clones. The sequencing sample was made of blood. The source of these receptors is a woman younger than 45 in good health.

The chain employs TRBV7-2 and TRBJ2-7; 8 bases line up with TRBD2. The V gene end was trimmed by 5 bases and the J gene end by 0 bases; junction bases not matched to a gene: 18. CDR3 length: 19 amino acids. CDR1 is SGHTA, CDR2 FQGNSA, per germline. The CDR3 here is CASSERTSIAYHSSYEQYF. CDR3 in DNA: TGTGCCAGCAGCGAGCGGACTAGCATAGCCTATCATAGCTCCTACGAGCAGTACTTC.

This clonotype was recorded many times. The rearrangement joins TRBV28 to TRBJ2-7, with 7 bases lining up with TRBD1. This CDR3 contains 13 residues. V trimming: 0 bases; J trimming: 4 bases; junction bases outside the gene matches: 0. The germline V gene has CDR1 MDHEN and CDR2 SYDVKM. The CDR3 loop is CASSLWTGYEQYF. CDR3 in DNA: TGTGCCAGCAGTTTATGGACAGGGTACGAGCAGTACTTC.

The V call is TRBV3-1, the J call TRBJ2-7; 7 nucleotides line up with TRBD1. The CDR3 length is 14 residues. Germline lookup yields CDR1 LGHDT and CDR2 YNNKEL (reference sequence). V lost 4 bases to trimming and J lost 7 bases; unmatched junction nucleotides: 10. The CDR3 reads CASSLTGVGNEQYF. In DNA form, the CDR3 reads TGTGCCAGCAGCCTCACAGGGGTTGGCAATGAGCAGTACTTC.

This clonotype was counted only a few times. V is TRBV10-2 and J is TRBJ2-7, with TRBD2 identical over 11 bases. CDR1 is WSHSY and CDR2 is SAAADI in the germline V gene. Losses at the gene ends were 3 bases for V and 5 bases for J; bases not matched to a gene: 6. This CDR3 has 15 residues. CDR3 nucleotides: TGCGCCAGCAGTGATAGCGGGAGGGCCGCGGACGAGCAGTACTTC. Its protein product is CASSDSGRAADEQYF.

This chain connects TRBV7-9 to TRBJ1-1; D may be TRBD1 (6 bases). The CDR3 contains 16 residues. The V end lost 2 bases, the J end lost 3 bases, and 16 bases lay between the germline ends. CDR1 SEHNR and CDR2 FQNEAQ come from the germline V gene (reference sequence). This chain's CDR3 is CASSLSGGRGDTEAFF. As DNA, the CDR3 is TGTGCCAGCAGCTTATCCGGGGGGCGCGGGGACACTGAAGCTTTCTTT.

The chain employs TRBV20-1 and TRBJ2-7; D not certain. Germline CDR1 DFQATT, CDR2 SNEGSKA (reference sequence). The CDR3 runs 12 residues. V was trimmed by 2 bases and J by 6 bases, leaving 11 bases between them. The CDR3 DNA follows: TGCAGTGCTAGACCCCACCTCGGCGAGCAGTACTTC. Its protein is CSARPHLGEQYF.

There are a few counts of this clonotype. V usage is TRBV3-1 and J usage is TRBJ2-5; 9 nucleotides agree with TRBD2. V gave up 4 bases and J gave up 1 base; unmatched junction bases: 10. Germline values: CDR1 LGHDT, CDR2 YNNKEL (reference sequence). This CDR3 is built from 17 residues. The CDR3 here is CASSRTVRLAAQETQYF. DNA of the CDR3: TGTGCCAGCAGCCGCACAGTCCGACTAGCGGCCCAAGAGACCCAGTACTTC.

There are a few counts of this clonotype. V gene TRBV11-2 combines with J gene TRBJ2-3; TRBD2 matches 8 bases. Per germline, CDR1 SGHAT and CDR2 FQNNGV. This CDR3 has 15 amino acids. J gave up 4 bases and V 3 bases, and 6 bases lay outside the gene matches. Here the CDR3 reads CASSFGGRIADTQYF. DNA for the CDR3: TGTGCCAGCAGCTTCGGCGGGAGGATAGCAGATACGCAGTATTTT.